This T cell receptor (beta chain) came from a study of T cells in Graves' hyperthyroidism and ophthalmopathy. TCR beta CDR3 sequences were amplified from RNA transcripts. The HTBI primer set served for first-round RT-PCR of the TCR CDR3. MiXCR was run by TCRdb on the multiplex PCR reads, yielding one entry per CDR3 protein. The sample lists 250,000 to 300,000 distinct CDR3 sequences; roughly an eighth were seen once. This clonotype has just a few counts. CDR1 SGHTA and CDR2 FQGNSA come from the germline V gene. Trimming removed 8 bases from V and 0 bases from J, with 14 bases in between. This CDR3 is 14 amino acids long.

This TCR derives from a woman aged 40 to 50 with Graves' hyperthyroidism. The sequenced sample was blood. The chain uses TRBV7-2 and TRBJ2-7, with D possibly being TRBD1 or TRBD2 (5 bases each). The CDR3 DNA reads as TGTGCCAGCCGCCGGGACGCCAGCTCCTACGAGCAGTACTTC. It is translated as CASRRDASSYEQYF.